This T cell receptor beta chain was profiled in a study of breast tumors, draining lymph nodes, adjacent tissues. MiXCR was run by TCRdb on the multiplex PCR reads, yielding one entry per CDR3 protein. The data hold some 250,000 distinct CDR3 sequences, with roughly a third observed a single time. This clonotype came up many times. As yet, its antigen is unknown. Germline-derived CDR1 and CDR2 are DFQATT and SNEGSKA (reference sequence). The CDR3 runs to 12 residues. V was clipped by 5 bases and J by 1 base, with 8 bases between them. Broader study findings: Luminal-like breast cancer showed significantly higher tumor–nontumor repertoire similarity than basal-like. Tumor TCR diversity was below lymph nodes but above nontumor tissue. The data were judged consistent with most tumor T cells coming from lymph node and expanding in tumor.

Samples came from axillary lymph nodes draining the breast cancer. The sequence derives from a female donor with breast cancer. Some clones in this sample may be carry-over from other donors' samples. The sequenced material came from axillary lymph node tissue. This chain joins TRBV20-1 and TRBJ2-5; weak D call: TRBD2 (5 bases). CDR3 DNA: TGCAGTGCTGGAGCGGCCCAAGAGACCCAGTACTTC. Translating gives CSAGAAQETQYF.